The T cell receptor (beta chain) described here comes from a study of T cells in tuberculosis. Regarding the study as a whole: Active tuberculosis patients had shorter CDR3-alpha; the beta difference was nonsignificant. Classification accuracy was 75% to 90% (AUROC over 0.85) with the GMM-specific repertoire.

At study entry, adolescents had tuberculin skin tests and IGRA screening. Trimming removed 6 bases at V and 4 bases at J, with 15 bases between. Germline V gene data show CDR1 as SNHLY and CDR2 as FYNNEI. There are 14 residues in the CDR3. Turning to this clone: Its antigen is unknown.

Data came from immunoSEQ multiplex PCR; TCRdb stores just in-frame clones and leaves some out. The top ten hold under 2% of the sample, which has about 43,000 clones, roughly 94% seen once. Sequencing used PBMCs. The rearrangement uses TRBV2 and TRBJ1-1; tentative D call: TRBD1 (6 bases). This TCR came from a donor between 10 and 35 years old with latent tuberculosis or without tuberculosis infection. Some clones in this sample may be carry-over from other donors' samples. The DNA for the CDR3 is TGTGCCAGCAGCCAAGCACAGGGTGGCACTGAAGCTTTCTTT. This encodes CASSQAQGGTEAFF.